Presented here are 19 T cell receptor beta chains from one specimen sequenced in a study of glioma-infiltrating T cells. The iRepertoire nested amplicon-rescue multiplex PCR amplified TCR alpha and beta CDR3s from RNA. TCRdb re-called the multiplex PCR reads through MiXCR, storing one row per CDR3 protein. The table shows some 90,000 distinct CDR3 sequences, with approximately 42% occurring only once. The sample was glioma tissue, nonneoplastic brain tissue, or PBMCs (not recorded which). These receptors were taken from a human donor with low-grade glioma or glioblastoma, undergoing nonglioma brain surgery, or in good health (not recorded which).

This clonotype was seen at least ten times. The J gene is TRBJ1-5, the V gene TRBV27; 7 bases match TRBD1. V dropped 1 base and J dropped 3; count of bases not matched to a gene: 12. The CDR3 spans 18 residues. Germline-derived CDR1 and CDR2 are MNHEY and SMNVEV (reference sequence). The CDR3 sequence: CASSLYFSGQGDNQPQHF. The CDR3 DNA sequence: TGTGCCAGCAGTTTATATTTCAGCGGCCAGGGGGACAATCAGCCCCAGCATTTT.

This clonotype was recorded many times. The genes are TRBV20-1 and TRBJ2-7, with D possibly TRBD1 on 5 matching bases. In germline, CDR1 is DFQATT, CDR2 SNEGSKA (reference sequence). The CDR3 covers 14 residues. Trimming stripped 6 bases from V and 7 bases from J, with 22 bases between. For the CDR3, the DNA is TGCAGTGCCCAACAAGGGGTAGTCACTGAAGAGCAGTACTTC. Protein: CSAQQGVVTEEQYF.

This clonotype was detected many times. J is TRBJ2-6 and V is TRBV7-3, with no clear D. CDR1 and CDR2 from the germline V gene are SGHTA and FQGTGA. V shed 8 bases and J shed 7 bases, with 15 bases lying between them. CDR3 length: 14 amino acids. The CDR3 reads CASGRSRSANVLTF. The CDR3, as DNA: TGTGCCAGCGGACGGTCACGATCCGCCAACGTCCTGACTTTC.

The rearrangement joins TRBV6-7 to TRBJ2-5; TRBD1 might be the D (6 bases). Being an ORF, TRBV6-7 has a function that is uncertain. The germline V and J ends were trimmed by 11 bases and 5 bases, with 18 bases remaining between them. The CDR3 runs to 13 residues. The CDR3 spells CAGLNRVWETQYF. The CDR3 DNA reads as TGTGCCGGCCTCAACAGGGTCTGGGAGACCCAGTACTTC.

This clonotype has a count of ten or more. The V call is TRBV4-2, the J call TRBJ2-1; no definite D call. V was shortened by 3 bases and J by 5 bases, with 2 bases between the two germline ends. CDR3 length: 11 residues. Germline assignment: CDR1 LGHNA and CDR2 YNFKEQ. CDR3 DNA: TGTGCCAGCAGCCAGGACAATGAGCAGTTCTTC. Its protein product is CASSQDNEQFF.

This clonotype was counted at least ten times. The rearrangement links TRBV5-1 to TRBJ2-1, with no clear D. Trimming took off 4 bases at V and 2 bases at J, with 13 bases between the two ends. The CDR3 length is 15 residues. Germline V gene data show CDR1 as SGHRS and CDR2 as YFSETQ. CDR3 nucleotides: TGCGCCAGCAGCGTCCCCTGGTCGACCTACAATGAGCAGTTCTTC. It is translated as CASSVPWSTYNEQFF.

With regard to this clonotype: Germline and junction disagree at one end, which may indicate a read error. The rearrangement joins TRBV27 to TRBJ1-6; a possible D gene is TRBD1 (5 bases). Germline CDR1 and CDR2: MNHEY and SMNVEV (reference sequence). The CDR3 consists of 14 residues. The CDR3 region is CASIPARTNSPPHF. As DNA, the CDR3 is TGTGCCAGCATTCCGGCACGGACAAATTCACCCCCCCACTTT.

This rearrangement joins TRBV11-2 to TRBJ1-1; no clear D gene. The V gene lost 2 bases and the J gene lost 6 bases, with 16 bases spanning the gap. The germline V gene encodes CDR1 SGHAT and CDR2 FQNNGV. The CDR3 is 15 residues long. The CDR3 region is CASSLLGVGRPEAFF. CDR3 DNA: TGTGCCAGCAGCTTACTTGGGGTCGGGCGGCCTGAAGCTTTCTTT.

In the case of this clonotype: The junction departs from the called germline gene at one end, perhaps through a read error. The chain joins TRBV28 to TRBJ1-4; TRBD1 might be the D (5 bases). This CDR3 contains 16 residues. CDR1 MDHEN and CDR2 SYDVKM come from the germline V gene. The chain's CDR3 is CASSSPGGRDEEKVFF. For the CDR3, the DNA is TGTGCCAGTAGTTCCCCCGGGGGGAGGGATGAAGAAAAAGTGTTTTTT.

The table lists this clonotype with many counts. CDR3 DNA: TGCAGCGCCCGGACTAGCGGGAGATACAATGAGCAGTTCTTC. Residues: CSARTSGRYNEQFF. The chain links TRBV29-1 to TRBJ2-1; 13 bases are a match to TRBD2. The J segment lost 4 bases and the V segment lost 7 bases, leaving 4 bases of the junction unmatched. CDR3 size: 14 residues. The germline V gene encodes CDR1 SQVTM and CDR2 ANQGSEA.

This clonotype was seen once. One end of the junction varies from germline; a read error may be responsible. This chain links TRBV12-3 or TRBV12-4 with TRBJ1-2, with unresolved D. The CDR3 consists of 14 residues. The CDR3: CTSSPKYGSDGYTF. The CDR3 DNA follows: TGTACCAGCAGTCCCAAGTACGGGTCCGATGGCTACACCTTC.

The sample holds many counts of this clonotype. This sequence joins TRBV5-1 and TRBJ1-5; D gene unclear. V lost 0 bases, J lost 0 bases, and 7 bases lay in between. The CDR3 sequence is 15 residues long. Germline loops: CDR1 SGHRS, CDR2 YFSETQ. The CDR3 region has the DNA TGCGCCAGCAGCTTGGATGCTTATAGCAATCAGCCCCAGCATTTT. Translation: CASSLDAYSNQPQHF. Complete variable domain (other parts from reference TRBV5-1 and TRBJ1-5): KAGVTQTPRYLIKTRGQQVTLSCSPISGHRSVSWYQQTPGQGLQFLFEYFSETQRNKGNFPGRFSGRQFSNSRSEMNVSTLELGDSALYLCASSLDAYSNQPQHFGDGTRLSIL.

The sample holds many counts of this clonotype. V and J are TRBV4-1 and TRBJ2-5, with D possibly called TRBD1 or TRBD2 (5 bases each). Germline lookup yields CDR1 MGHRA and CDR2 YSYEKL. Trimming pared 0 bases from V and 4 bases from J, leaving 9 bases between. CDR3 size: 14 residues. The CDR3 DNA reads TGCGCCAGCAGCCAAGATCGAGGGGTAGAGACCCAGTACTTC. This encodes CASSQDRGVETQYF.

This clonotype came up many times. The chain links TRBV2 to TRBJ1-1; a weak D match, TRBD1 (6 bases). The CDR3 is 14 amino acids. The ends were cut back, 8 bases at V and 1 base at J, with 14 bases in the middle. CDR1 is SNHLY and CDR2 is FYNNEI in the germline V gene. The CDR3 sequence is CASSETGWNTEAFF. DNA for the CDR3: TGTGCCAGCTCCGAAACAGGGTGGAACACTGAAGCTTTCTTT.

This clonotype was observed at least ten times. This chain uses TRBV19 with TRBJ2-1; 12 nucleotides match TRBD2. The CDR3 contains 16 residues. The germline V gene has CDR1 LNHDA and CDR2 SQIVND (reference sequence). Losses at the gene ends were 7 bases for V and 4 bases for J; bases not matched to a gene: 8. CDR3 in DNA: TGTGCCAGTACCAAGGATCTAGCGGGGGGGTACAATGAGCAGTTCTTC. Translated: CASTKDLAGGYNEQFF.

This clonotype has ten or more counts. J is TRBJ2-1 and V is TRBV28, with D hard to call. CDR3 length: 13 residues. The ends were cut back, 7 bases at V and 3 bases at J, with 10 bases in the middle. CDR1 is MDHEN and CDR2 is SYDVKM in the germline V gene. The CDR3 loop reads CASTTLDYNEQFF. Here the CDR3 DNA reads TGTGCCAGCACCACGTTAGACTACAATGAGCAGTTCTTC.

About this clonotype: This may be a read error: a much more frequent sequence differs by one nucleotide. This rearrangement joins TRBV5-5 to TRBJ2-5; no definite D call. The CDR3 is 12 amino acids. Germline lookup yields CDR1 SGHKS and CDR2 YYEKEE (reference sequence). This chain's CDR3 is CASRLNQETQYF. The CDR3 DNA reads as TGCGCCAGCAGATTGAACCAAGAGACCCAGTACTTC.

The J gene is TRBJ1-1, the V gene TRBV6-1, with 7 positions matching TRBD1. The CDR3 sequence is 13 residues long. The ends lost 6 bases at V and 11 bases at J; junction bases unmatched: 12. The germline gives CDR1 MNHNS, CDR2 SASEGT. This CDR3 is CASRPGQALAAFF. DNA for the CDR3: TGTGCCAGCAGACCTGGACAGGCCCTTGCTGCTTTCTTT.

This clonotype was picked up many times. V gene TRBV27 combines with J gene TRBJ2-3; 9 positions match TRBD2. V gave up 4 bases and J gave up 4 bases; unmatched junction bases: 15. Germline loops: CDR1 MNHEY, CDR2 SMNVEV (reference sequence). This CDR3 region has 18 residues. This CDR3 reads CASSYLQLAGVLSDTQYF. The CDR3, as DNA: TGTGCCAGCAGTTACCTCCAGTTAGCGGGAGTTCTCTCAGATACGCAGTATTTT.